A selection of T cell receptor beta chains follows, all from one sample in a study of cytomegalovirus exposure and HLA in healthy donors. Clones were sequenced by immunoSEQ multiplex PCR, and TCRdb holds only the in-frame ones, with some missing. The repertoire includes roughly 98,000 clones, 65% to 85% of them detected once, and roughly 3% sits in the top ten. The sequencing sample was made of PBMCs. The source of these receptors is a man aged 35 to 55 in good health and CMV-seronegative. The CDR3 runs from the conserved cysteine through the conserved F or W. The order of the fields is V gene, clone size, J gene, D gene, CDR3 protein, CDR3 DNA. A D gene is named only where the DNA matches it firmly. For some rows the clone size is stated as once, few or many, or as a class when expanded; others skip it.

v_call: TRBV27
clone_size: -
j_call: TRBJ2-3
d_call: TRBD1
cdr3_aa: CASSLTGQGIADTQYF
cdr3_nt: TGTGCCAGCAGTTTAACGGGACAGGGTATCGCAGATACGCAGTATTTT

v_call: TRBV10-3
clone_size: -
j_call: TRBJ1-1
d_call: -
cdr3_aa: CAISESQGAFF
cdr3_nt: TGTGCCATCAGTGAGTCGCAGGGAGCTTTCTTT

v_call: TRBV5-1
clone_size: -
j_call: TRBJ1-5
d_call: -
cdr3_aa: CASSLGSSGSNQPQHF
cdr3_nt: TGCGCCAGCAGCTTGGGTTCGTCGGGTAGCAATCAGCCCCAGCATTTT

v_call: TRBV9
clone_size: -
j_call: TRBJ2-3
d_call: -
cdr3_aa: CASSVGAITDTQYF
cdr3_nt: TGTGCCAGCAGCGTAGGGGCGATCACAGATACGCAGTATTTT

v_call: TRBV29-1
clone_size: -
j_call: TRBJ1-5
d_call: -
cdr3_aa: CSVEEAQGGQPQHF
cdr3_nt: TGCAGCGTTGAGGAGGCACAGGGTGGTCAGCCCCAGCATTTT

v_call: TRBV19
clone_size: -
j_call: TRBJ2-2
d_call: -
cdr3_aa: CASSIPNTGELFF
cdr3_nt: TGTGCCAGTAGTATCCCAAACACCGGGGAGCTGTTTTTT

v_call: TRBV5-6
clone_size: -
j_call: TRBJ1-1
d_call: TRBD1
cdr3_aa: CASSPGAGGVAEAFF
cdr3_nt: TGTGCCAGCAGCCCTGGAGCAGGGGGCGTAGCTGAAGCTTTCTTT

v_call: TRBV29-1
clone_size: -
j_call: TRBJ2-5
d_call: TRBD2
cdr3_aa: CSGTSGRTQETQYF
cdr3_nt: TGCAGCGGGACTAGCGGGAGAACACAAGAGACCCAGTACTTC

v_call: TRBV7-9
clone_size: -
j_call: TRBJ1-5
d_call: TRBD1
cdr3_aa: CASSRGQNNQPQHF
cdr3_nt: TGTGCCAGCAGCCGGGGACAGAACAATCAGCCCCAGCATTTT

v_call: TRBV28
clone_size: -
j_call: TRBJ2-3
d_call: TRBD2
cdr3_aa: CASSLRLAGLRSQYF
cdr3_nt: TGTGCCAGCAGTTTAAGACTAGCGGGGTTGAGGTCGCAGTATTTT

v_call: TRBV30
clone_size: -
j_call: TRBJ2-1
d_call: TRBD1
cdr3_aa: CALDRGSYNEQFF
cdr3_nt: TGTGCCCTGGACAGGGGCTCCTACAATGAGCAGTTCTTC

v_call: TRBV30
clone_size: -
j_call: TRBJ2-2
d_call: -
cdr3_aa: CAWSVQLNTGELFF
cdr3_nt: TGTGCCTGGAGTGTACAGTTGAACACCGGGGAGCTGTTTTTT

v_call: TRBV7-9
clone_size: few
j_call: TRBJ2-3
d_call: TRBD2
cdr3_aa: CASSFPSTSGGGTDTQYF
cdr3_nt: TGTGCCAGCAGCTTTCCTAGTACTAGCGGAGGGGGCACAGATACGCAGTATTTT

v_call: TRBV30
clone_size: -
j_call: TRBJ1-5
d_call: TRBD1
cdr3_aa: CAWRGGSYSNQPQHF
cdr3_nt: TGTGCCTGGAGAGGGGGCTCGTATAGCAATCAGCCCCAGCATTTT

v_call: TRBV6-5
clone_size: -
j_call: TRBJ2-1
d_call: -
cdr3_aa: CASSYTVEYNEQFF
cdr3_nt: TGTGCCAGCAGTTACACTGTCGAGTACAATGAGCAGTTCTTC

v_call: TRBV6-1
clone_size: -
j_call: TRBJ2-7
d_call: -
cdr3_aa: CASRGRATYEQYF
cdr3_nt: TGTGCCAGCAGGGGCAGGGCGACCTACGAGCAGTACTTC

v_call: TRBV27
clone_size: -
j_call: TRBJ1-2
d_call: TRBD1
cdr3_aa: CASRPTGTGALSGYTF
cdr3_nt: TGTGCCAGCAGACCTACCGGGACAGGGGCGTTGTCTGGCTACACCTTC

v_call: TRBV28
clone_size: -
j_call: TRBJ2-1
d_call: TRBD1
cdr3_aa: CASVKGQRSHNEQFF
cdr3_nt: TGTGCCAGCGTAAAGGGACAGCGATCCCACAATGAGCAGTTCTTC

v_call: TRBV28
clone_size: once
j_call: TRBJ1-1
d_call: -
cdr3_aa: CASSGGGTEAFF
cdr3_nt: TGTGCCAGCAGCGGCGGGGGCACTGAAGCTTTCTTT

v_call: TRBV6-5
clone_size: once
j_call: TRBJ2-5
d_call: -
cdr3_aa: CASSYGQLGETQYF
cdr3_nt: TGTGCCAGCAGTTACGGACAGCTCGGGGAGACCCAGTACTTC

v_call: TRBV10-3
clone_size: -
j_call: TRBJ1-1
d_call: TRBD1
cdr3_aa: CAISQWTGEKSFF
cdr3_nt: TGTGCCATCAGTCAATGGACAGGGGAGAAATCTTTCTTT

v_call: TRBV6-1
clone_size: -
j_call: TRBJ2-7
d_call: TRBD1
cdr3_aa: CATDLPGQGSYEQYF
cdr3_nt: TGTGCCACAGATCTTCCGGGACAGGGCTCCTACGAGCAGTACTTC

v_call: TRBV2
clone_size: -
j_call: TRBJ2-3
d_call: TRBD2
cdr3_aa: CASSGRGGRDTQYF
cdr3_nt: TGTGCCAGCAGTGGTCGGGGGGGCAGAGATACGCAGTATTTT

v_call: TRBV5-1
clone_size: -
j_call: TRBJ2-3
d_call: TRBD1
cdr3_aa: CASRDTGADTQYF
cdr3_nt: TGCGCCAGCAGGGATACAGGGGCTGATACGCAGTATTTT

v_call: TRBV5-4
clone_size: -
j_call: TRBJ1-2
d_call: TRBD1
cdr3_aa: CASSLTGGGLRNYGYTF
cdr3_nt: TGTGCCAGCAGCCTGACAGGGGGTGGTCTTAGAAACTATGGCTACACCTTC

v_call: TRBV28
clone_size: -
j_call: TRBJ1-5
d_call: -
cdr3_aa: CASSPTGMLNQPQHF
cdr3_nt: TGTGCCAGCAGCCCCACGGGGATGTTGAATCAGCCCCAGCATTTT

v_call: TRBV19
clone_size: -
j_call: TRBJ2-7
d_call: TRBD2
cdr3_aa: CASSPQTSGRVDEQYF
cdr3_nt: TGTGCCAGTAGTCCGCAGACTAGCGGGAGAGTCGACGAGCAGTACTTC

v_call: TRBV6-5
clone_size: -
j_call: TRBJ2-7
d_call: -
cdr3_aa: CASSETFYEQYF
cdr3_nt: TGTGCCAGCAGTGAGACTTTCTACGAGCAGTACTTC

v_call: TRBV5-1
clone_size: -
j_call: TRBJ2-7
d_call: TRBD1
cdr3_aa: CASSVGTGSYEQYF
cdr3_nt: TGCGCCAGCAGCGTAGGGACAGGCAGCTACGAGCAGTACTTC

v_call: TRBV30
clone_size: -
j_call: TRBJ2-6
d_call: -
cdr3_aa: CAWSSWRMGANVLTF
cdr3_nt: TGTGCCTGGAGCTCTTGGCGGATGGGGGCCAACGTCCTGACTTTC

v_call: TRBV28
clone_size: -
j_call: TRBJ1-5
d_call: TRBD1
cdr3_aa: CASSFNRGYQPQHF
cdr3_nt: TGTGCCAGCAGTTTCAACAGGGGGTATCAGCCCCAGCATTTT

v_call: TRBV27
clone_size: -
j_call: TRBJ2-2
d_call: TRBD2
cdr3_aa: CASSLEAGGATGELFF
cdr3_nt: TGTGCCAGCAGTTTAGAGGCGGGAGGTGCCACCGGGGAGCTGTTTTTT

v_call: TRBV5-1
clone_size: -
j_call: TRBJ2-1
d_call: TRBD2
cdr3_aa: CASSSAGGYNEQFF
cdr3_nt: TGCGCCAGCAGCTCGGCCGGGGGGTACAATGAGCAGTTCTTC

v_call: TRBV9
clone_size: -
j_call: TRBJ2-3
d_call: -
cdr3_aa: CASSVRGTTDTQYF
cdr3_nt: TGTGCCAGCAGCGTACGGGGGACCACAGATACGCAGTATTTT

v_call: TRBV18
clone_size: few
j_call: TRBJ2-5
d_call: -
cdr3_aa: CASSPGQGMETQYF
cdr3_nt: TGTGCCAGCTCACCAGGGCAGGGGATGGAGACCCAGTACTTC

v_call: TRBV13
clone_size: once
j_call: TRBJ2-1
d_call: TRBD1
cdr3_aa: CASSLGDRENEQFF
cdr3_nt: TGTGCCAGCAGCCTTGGGGACAGGGAGAATGAGCAGTTCTTC

v_call: TRBV7-9
clone_size: few
j_call: TRBJ2-3
d_call: -
cdr3_aa: CASSSLGRGDTQYF
cdr3_nt: TGTGCCAGCAGCTCCTTGGGGCGGGGAGATACGCAGTATTTT

v_call: TRBV29-1
clone_size: -
j_call: TRBJ2-7
d_call: TRBD1
cdr3_aa: CSVAPGTGTYEQYF
cdr3_nt: TGCAGCGTTGCACCGGGGACAGGGACCTACGAGCAGTACTTC

v_call: TRBV4-1
clone_size: -
j_call: TRBJ2-2
d_call: TRBD1
cdr3_aa: CASSHDRGHTGELFF
cdr3_nt: TGCGCCAGCAGCCACGACAGGGGGCACACCGGGGAGCTGTTTTTT

v_call: TRBV6-5
clone_size: -
j_call: TRBJ2-7
d_call: -
cdr3_aa: CASRELGGDEQYF
cdr3_nt: TGTGCCAGCAGAGAACTGGGAGGCGACGAGCAGTACTTC

v_call: TRBV5-1
clone_size: -
j_call: TRBJ1-1
d_call: TRBD1
cdr3_aa: CASSWGQVRTEAFF
cdr3_nt: TGCGCCAGCAGCTGGGGACAGGTAAGGACTGAAGCTTTCTTT

v_call: TRBV29-1
clone_size: -
j_call: TRBJ2-1
d_call: -
cdr3_aa: CSVAPPQKFF
cdr3_nt: TGCAGCGTTGCCCCCCCCCAAAAGTTCTTC